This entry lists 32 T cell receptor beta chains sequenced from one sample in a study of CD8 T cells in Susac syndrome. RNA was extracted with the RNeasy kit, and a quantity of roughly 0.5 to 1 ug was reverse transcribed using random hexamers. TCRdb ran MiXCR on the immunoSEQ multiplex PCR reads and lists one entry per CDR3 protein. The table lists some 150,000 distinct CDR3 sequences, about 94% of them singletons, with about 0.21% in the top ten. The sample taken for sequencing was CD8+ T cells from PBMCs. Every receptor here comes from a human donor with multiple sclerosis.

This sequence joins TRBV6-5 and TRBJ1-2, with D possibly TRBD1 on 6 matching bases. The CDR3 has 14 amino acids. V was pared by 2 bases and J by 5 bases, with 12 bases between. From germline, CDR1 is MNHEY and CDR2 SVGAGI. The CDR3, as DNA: TGTGCCAGCAGTTACGGGGGCGCGGGTTATGGCTACACCTTC. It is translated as CASSYGGAGYGYTF.

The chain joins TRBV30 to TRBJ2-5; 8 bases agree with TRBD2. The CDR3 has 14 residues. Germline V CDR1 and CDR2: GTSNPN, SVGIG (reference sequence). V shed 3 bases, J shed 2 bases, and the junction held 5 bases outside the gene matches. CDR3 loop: CAWRKTGGQETQYF. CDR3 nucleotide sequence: TGTGCCTGGAGAAAAACGGGGGGGCAAGAGACCCAGTACTTC.

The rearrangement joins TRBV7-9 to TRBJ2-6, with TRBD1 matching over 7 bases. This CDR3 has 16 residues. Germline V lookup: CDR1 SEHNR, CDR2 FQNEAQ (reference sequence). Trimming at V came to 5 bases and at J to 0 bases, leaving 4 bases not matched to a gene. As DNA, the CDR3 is TGTGCCAGCAGCGGGGGACAGCCCTCTGGGGCCAACGTCCTGACTTTC. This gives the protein CASSGGQPSGANVLTF.

Here the CDR3 DNA reads TGTGCCAGCAAGCGGGGAACTACCATAGCTTTCTTT. Protein product: CASKRGTTIAFF. The chain carries TRBV13 and TRBJ1-1, with D hard to call. The CDR3 spans 12 residues. Trimming removed 7 bases at V and 10 bases at J, with 16 bases between. Looked up from germline, CDR1 is PRHDT and CDR2 is FYEKMQ (reference sequence).

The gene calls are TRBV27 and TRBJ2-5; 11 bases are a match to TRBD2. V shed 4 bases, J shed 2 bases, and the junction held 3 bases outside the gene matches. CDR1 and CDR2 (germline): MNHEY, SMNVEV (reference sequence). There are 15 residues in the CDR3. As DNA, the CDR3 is TGTGCCAGCAGTTCACTAGCGGGGGCTCAAGAGACCCAGTACTTC. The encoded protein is CASSSLAGAQETQYF.

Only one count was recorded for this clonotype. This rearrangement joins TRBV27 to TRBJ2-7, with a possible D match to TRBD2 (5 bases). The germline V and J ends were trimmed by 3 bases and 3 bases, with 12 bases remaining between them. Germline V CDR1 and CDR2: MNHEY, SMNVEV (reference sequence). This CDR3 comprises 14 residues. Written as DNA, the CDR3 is TGTGCCAGCAGTTTTGCAGCCGGGGACTACGAGCAGTACTTC. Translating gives CASSFAAGDYEQYF.

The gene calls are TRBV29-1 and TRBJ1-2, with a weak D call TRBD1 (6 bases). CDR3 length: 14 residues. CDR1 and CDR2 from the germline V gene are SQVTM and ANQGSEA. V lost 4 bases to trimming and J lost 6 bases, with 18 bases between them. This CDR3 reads CSVALTTGPDGYTF. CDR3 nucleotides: TGCAGCGTTGCCCTTACGACAGGACCGGATGGCTACACCTTC. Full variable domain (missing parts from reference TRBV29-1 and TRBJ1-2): SAVISQKPSRDICQRGTSLTIQCQVDSQVTMMFWYRQQPGQSLTLIATANQGSEATYESGFVIDKFPISRPNLTFSTLTVSNMSPEDSSIYLCSVALTTGPDGYTFGSGTRLTVV.

CDR3 amino acids: CASSVDAVLYGYTF. CDR3 nucleotide sequence: TGTGCCAGCAGCGTAGATGCAGTACTCTATGGCTACACCTTC. The V gene is TRBV7-9, the J gene TRBJ1-2; no clear D gene. The germline V and J ends were trimmed by 5 bases and 4 bases, with 14 bases remaining between them. The CDR3 spans 14 residues. Germline V CDR1 and CDR2: SEHNR, FQNEAQ (reference sequence).

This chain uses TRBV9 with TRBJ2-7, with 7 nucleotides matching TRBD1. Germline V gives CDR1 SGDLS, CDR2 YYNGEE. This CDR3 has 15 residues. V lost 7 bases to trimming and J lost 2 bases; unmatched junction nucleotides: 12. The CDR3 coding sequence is TGTGCCAGCGGTCCTGAACAGGGGCCGACCTACGAGCAGTACTTC. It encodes CASGPEQGPTYEQYF.

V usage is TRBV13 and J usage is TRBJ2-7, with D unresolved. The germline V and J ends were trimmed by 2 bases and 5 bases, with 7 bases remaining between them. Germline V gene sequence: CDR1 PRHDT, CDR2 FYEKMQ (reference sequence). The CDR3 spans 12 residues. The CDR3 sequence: CASSLKEHEQYF. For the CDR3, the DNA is TGTGCCAGCAGCTTAAAAGAACACGAGCAGTACTTC.

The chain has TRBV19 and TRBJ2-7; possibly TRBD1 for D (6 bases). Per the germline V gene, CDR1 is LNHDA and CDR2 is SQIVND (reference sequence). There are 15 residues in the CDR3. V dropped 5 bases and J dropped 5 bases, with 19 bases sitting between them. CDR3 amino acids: CASSAHTGWGDEQYF. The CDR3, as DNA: TGTGCCAGTAGTGCACATACAGGGTGGGGTGACGAGCAGTACTTC.

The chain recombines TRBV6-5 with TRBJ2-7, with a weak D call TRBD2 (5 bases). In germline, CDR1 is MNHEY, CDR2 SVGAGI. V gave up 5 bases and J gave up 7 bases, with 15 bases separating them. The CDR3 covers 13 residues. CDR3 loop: CASSGVFWREQYF. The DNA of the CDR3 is TGTGCCAGCAGTGGGGTCTTCTGGAGGGAGCAGTACTTC.

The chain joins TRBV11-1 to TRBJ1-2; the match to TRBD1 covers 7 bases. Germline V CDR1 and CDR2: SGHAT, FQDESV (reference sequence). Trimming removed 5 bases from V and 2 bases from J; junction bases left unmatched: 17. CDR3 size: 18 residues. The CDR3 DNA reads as TGTGCCAGCAGCCCGGAGCCCTTCCCGGGACAGAAAAACTATGGCTACACCTTC. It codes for CASSPEPFPGQKNYGYTF.

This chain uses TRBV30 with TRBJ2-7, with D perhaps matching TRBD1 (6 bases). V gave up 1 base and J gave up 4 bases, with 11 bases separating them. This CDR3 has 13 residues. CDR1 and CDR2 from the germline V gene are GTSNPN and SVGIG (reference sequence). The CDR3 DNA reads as TGTGCCTGGAGTGCGGGACACGGTTACGAGCAGTACTTC. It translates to CAWSAGHGYEQYF.

The CDR3 here is CASSPRGTGGSEQYF. CDR3 sequence (DNA): TGTGCCAGCAGCCCAAGAGGTACAGGGGGGTCCGAGCAGTACTTC. The chain is built from TRBV7-6 and TRBJ2-7; 8 bases are shared with TRBD1. The CDR3 has 15 amino acids. The V gene end was trimmed by 5 bases and the J gene end by 6 bases; junction bases not matched to a gene: 12. Germline CDR1 and CDR2: SGHVS and FNYEAQ.

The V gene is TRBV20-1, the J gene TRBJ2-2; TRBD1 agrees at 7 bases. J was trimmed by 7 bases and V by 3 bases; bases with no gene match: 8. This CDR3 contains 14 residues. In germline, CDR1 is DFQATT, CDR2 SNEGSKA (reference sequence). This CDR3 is CSARGQLRGGELFF. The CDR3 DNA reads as TGCAGTGCTAGGGGACAGCTTCGCGGCGGGGAGCTGTTTTTT.

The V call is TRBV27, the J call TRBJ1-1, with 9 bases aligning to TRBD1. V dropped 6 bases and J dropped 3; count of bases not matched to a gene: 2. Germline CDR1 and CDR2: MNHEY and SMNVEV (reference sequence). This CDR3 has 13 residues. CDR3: CASRRTGDTEAFF. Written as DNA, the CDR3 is TGTGCCAGCAGAAGGACAGGGGACACTGAAGCTTTCTTT.

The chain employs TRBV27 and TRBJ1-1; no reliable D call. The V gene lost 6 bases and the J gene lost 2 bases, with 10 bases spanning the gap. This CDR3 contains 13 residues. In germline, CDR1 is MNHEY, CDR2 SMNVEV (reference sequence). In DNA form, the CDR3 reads TGTGCCAGCAGGATAGGGTTTAACACTGAAGCTTTCTTT. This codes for CASRIGFNTEAFF.

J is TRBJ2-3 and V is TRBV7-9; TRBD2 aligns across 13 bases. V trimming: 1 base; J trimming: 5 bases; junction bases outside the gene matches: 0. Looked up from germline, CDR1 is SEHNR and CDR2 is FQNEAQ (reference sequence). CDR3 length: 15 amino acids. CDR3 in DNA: TGTGCCAGCAGCTTAGGGACTAGCGGGGGAGATACGCAGTATTTT. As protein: CASSLGTSGGDTQYF.

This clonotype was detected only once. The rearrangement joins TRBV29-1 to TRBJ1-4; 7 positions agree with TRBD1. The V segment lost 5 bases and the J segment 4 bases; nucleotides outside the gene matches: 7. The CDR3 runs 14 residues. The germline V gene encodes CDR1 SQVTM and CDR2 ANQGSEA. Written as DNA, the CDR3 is TGCAGCGTTCTTCGGGGACAGCATAATGAAAAACTGTTTTTT. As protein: CSVLRGQHNEKLFF.

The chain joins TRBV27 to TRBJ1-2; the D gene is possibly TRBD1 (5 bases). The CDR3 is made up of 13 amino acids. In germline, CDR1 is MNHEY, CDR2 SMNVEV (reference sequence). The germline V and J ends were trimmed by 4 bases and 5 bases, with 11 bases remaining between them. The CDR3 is CASSSDRGYGYTF. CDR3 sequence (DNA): TGTGCCAGCAGTTCTGACAGAGGTTATGGCTACACCTTC.

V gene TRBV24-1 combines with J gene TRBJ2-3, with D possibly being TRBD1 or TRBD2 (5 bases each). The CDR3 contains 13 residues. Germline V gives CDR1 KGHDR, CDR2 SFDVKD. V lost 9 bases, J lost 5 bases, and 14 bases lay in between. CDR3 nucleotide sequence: TGTGCCACCGGCCACAGAGGGGAAGATACGCAGTATTTT. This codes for CATGHRGEDTQYF.

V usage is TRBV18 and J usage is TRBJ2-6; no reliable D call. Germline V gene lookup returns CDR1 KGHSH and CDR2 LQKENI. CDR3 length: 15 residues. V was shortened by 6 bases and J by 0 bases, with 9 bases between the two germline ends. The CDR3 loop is CASSILPSGANVLTF. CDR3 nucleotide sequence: TGTGCCAGCTCCATTCTCCCCTCTGGGGCCAACGTCCTGACTTTC.

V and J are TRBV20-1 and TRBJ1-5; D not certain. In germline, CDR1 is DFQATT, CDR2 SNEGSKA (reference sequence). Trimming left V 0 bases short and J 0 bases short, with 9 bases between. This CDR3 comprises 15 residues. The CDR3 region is CSARDVTNSNQPQHF. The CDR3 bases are TGCAGTGCTAGAGATGTTACGAATAGCAATCAGCCCCAGCATTTT.

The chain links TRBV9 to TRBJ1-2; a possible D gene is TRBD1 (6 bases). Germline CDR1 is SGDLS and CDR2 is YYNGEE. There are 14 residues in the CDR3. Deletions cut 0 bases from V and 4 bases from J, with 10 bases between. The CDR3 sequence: CASSVEGHPYGYTF. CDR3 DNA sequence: TGTGCCAGCAGCGTAGAGGGACACCCCTATGGCTACACCTTC.

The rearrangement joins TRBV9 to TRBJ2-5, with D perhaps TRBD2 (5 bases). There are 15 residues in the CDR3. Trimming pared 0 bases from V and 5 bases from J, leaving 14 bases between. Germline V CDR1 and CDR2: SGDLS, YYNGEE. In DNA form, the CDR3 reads TGTGCCAGCAGCGTAGAACCCTCCCGCGGGGAGACCCAGTACTTC. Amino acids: CASSVEPSRGETQYF.

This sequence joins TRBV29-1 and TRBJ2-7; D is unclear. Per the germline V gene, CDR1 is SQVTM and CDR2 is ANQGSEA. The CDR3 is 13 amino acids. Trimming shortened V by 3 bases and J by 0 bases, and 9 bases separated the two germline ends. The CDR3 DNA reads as TGCAGCGTTGACGGCGGAAGCTCCTACGAGCAGTACTTC. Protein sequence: CSVDGGSSYEQYF.

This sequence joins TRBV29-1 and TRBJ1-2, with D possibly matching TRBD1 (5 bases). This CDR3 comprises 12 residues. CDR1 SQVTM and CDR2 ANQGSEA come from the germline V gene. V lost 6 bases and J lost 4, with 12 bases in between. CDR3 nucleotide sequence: TGCAGCGTCAAAGGGGACGTCTATGGCTACACCTTC. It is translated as CSVKGDVYGYTF.

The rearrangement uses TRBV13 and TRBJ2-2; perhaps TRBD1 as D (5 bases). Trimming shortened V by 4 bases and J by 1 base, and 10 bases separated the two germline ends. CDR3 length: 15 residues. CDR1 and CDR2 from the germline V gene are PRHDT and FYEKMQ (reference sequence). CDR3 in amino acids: CASSSRQLNTGELFF. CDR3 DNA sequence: TGTGCCAGCAGCTCTAGACAGCTGAACACCGGGGAGCTGTTTTTT. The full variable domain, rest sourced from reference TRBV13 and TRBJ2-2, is AAGVIQSPRHLIKEKRETATLKCYPIPRHDTVYWYQQGPGQDPQFLISFYEKMQSDKGSIPDRFSAQQFSDYHSELNMSSLELGDSALYFCASSSRQLNTGELFFGEGSRLTVL.

CDR3 in amino acids: CASLANTGELFF. For the CDR3, the DNA is TGTGCCAGCTTGGCGAACACCGGGGAGCTGTTTTTT. The chain uses TRBV27 and TRBJ2-2, with unresolved D. Germline values: CDR1 MNHEY, CDR2 SMNVEV (reference sequence). V lost 8 bases to trimming and J lost 0 bases, with 4 bases between them. The CDR3 totals 12 residues.

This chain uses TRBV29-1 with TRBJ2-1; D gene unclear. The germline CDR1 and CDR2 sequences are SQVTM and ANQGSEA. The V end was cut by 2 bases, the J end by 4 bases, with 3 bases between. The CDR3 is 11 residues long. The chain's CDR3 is CSVETYNEQFF. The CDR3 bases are TGCAGCGTTGAAACGTACAATGAGCAGTTCTTC.

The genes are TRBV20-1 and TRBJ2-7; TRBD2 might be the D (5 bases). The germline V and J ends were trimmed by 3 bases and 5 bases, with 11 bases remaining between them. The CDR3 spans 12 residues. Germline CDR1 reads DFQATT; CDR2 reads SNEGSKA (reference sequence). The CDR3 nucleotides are TGCAGTGCTAGCCTAACGCGGGACGAGCAGTACTTC. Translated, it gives CSASLTRDEQYF.